The 22 T cell receptor beta chains listed next were all sequenced from one sample in a study of CD8+CD57+ T cells in acquired aplastic anemia. TCR beta VDJ and CDR3 profiles were obtained from a genomic DNA template. TCRdb reprocessed the reads with MiXCR, giving one entry per CDR3 protein. The sample lists about 42,000 distinct CDR3 sequences, roughly 65% occurring once. The sequenced sample was sorted CD4+, CD8+, or CD8+CD57+ T cells (not recorded which) from PBMCs. Receptor source: a human donor in good health, serving as a control.

The chain employs TRBV7-2 and TRBJ2-5; D may match TRBD1 or TRBD2 (5 bases each). CDR1 and CDR2 from the germline V gene are SGHTA and FQGNSA. Deletions cut 5 bases from V and 6 bases from J, with 10 bases between. The CDR3 is 12 amino acids. The CDR3 region has the DNA TGTGCCAGCAGCGGGGGTCCCCAGACCCAGTACTTC. This translates into CASSGGPQTQYF.

The table lists this clonotype with many counts. J is TRBJ1-2 and V is TRBV19; D perhaps matches TRBD1 (5 bases). V was clipped by 4 bases and J by 1 base, with 13 bases between them. This CDR3 region has 15 residues. From germline, CDR1 is LNHDA and CDR2 SQIVND (reference sequence). The CDR3: CASSTTDIINYGYTF. CDR3 nucleotides: TGTGCCAGTAGTACCACGGACATCATTAACTATGGCTACACCTTC.

Remarks on this clonotype: Without the conserved terminal phenylalanine or tryptophan, this CDR3 likely stems from a read error. This chain connects TRBV7-9 to TRBJ1-2; 8 positions agree with TRBD1. Unmatched junction bases numbered 8, after V lost 6 bases and J lost 5 bases. The length of the CDR3 is 14 residues. CDR1 is SEHNR, CDR2 FQNEAQ, per germline (reference sequence). CDR3 in DNA: TGTGCCAGCAGTTCATCGACAGGGGTTTATGGCTACACCCTC. Translated, it gives CASSSSTGVYGYTL.

This clonotype was seen at least ten times. The chain is built from TRBV4-3 and TRBJ2-3, with TRBD2 matching over 13 bases. After removal of 1 base from V and 2 bases from J, the junction contained 3 bases not matched to a gene. Per germline, CDR1 LGHNA and CDR2 YSLEER. The CDR3 contains 17 residues. Written as DNA, the CDR3 is TGCGCCAGCAGCCAAGGACTAGCGGGGGGCCCCACAGATACGCAGTATTTT. Residues: CASSQGLAGGPTDTQYF.

The chain recombines TRBV20-1 with TRBJ2-7; TRBD2 is a possible D gene (6 bases). CDR1 is DFQATT, CDR2 SNEGSKA, per germline (reference sequence). Trimming cost V 4 bases and J 4 bases, with 11 bases left between them. This CDR3 is built from 12 residues. Here the CDR3 reads CSATRRGYEQYF. Written as DNA, the CDR3 is TGCAGTGCTACGAGGCGGGGATACGAGCAGTACTTC.

The genes are TRBV7-9 and TRBJ1-6, with D hard to call. V was trimmed by 1 base and J by 5 bases, leaving 3 bases between them. Per germline, CDR1 SEHNR and CDR2 FQNEAQ (reference sequence). CDR3 length equals 13 residues. This CDR3 is CASSLGDNSPLHF. The CDR3 DNA follows: TGTGCCAGCAGCTTAGGAGATAATTCACCCCTCCACTTT.

This sequence joins TRBV24-1 and TRBJ2-1, with unresolved D. The CDR3 covers 15 residues. Germline lookup yields CDR1 KGHDR and CDR2 SFDVKD. Trimming removed 7 bases at V and 1 base at J, with 13 bases between. CDR3 DNA: TGTGCCACCAGCCCCTCAGGCACATCCTACAATGAGCAGTTCTTC. This sequence encodes CATSPSGTSYNEQFF.

The chain is built from TRBV10-3 and TRBJ1-2, with D perhaps matching TRBD1 (5 bases). The CDR3 length is 13 residues. V lost 8 bases to trimming and J lost 4 bases, with 14 bases between them. CDR1 is ENHRY, CDR2 SYGVKD, per germline. The CDR3 sequence: CAIDFEGTYGYTF. CDR3 nucleotide sequence: TGTGCCATCGATTTCGAAGGGACCTATGGCTACACCTTC.

The gene calls are TRBV2 and TRBJ2-7; TRBD1 might be the D (6 bases). CDR3 length: 12 residues. From germline, CDR1 is SNHLY and CDR2 FYNNEI. V lost 5 bases, J lost 4 bases, and 9 bases lay in between. The CDR3 spells CASSTTGYEQYV. The CDR3 DNA reads TGTGCCAGCAGTACTACAGGGTACGAGCAGTACGTC.

V usage is TRBV25-1 and J usage is TRBJ1-1, with D possibly TRBD1 on 5 matching bases. The CDR3 is 12 residues long. Germline values: CDR1 MGHDK, CDR2 SYGVNS. Trimming took off 4 bases at V and 6 bases at J, with 9 bases between the two ends. The CDR3 loop reads CASSVGTSEAFF. The DNA of the CDR3 is TGTGCCAGCAGTGTCGGGACCTCTGAAGCTTTCTTT.

This clonotype was counted between two and nine times. The chain carries TRBV2 and TRBJ1-2; D unresolved. The germline V gene encodes CDR1 SNHLY and CDR2 FYNNEI. Between the trimmed V and J ends, which lost 7 bases and 8 bases, there was a span of 14 bases. The CDR3 has 12 residues. The CDR3: CASTQLGTGYTF. In nucleotides, the CDR3 is TGTGCCAGCACCCAGCTAGGTACAGGCTACACCTTC.

This clonotype was picked up a small number of times. This chain connects TRBV2 to TRBJ1-1, with unresolved D. V was clipped by 5 bases and J by 5 bases, with 6 bases between them. The CDR3 spans 11 residues. Germline V gene sequence: CDR1 SNHLY, CDR2 FYNNEI. The chain's CDR3 is CASSTGTEAFF. The CDR3 nucleotides are TGTGCCAGCAGTACCGGGACTGAAGCTTTCTTT.

This clonotype was counted a few times. The V call is TRBV29-1, the J call TRBJ2-1, with 8 bases identical to TRBD1. Germline CDR1 is SQVTM and CDR2 is ANQGSEA. With V trimmed by 4 bases and J by 5 bases, 10 bases remained unmatched. The CDR3 spans 15 residues. The CDR3 loop is CSVVVPGQAHNEQFF. CDR3 sequence (DNA): TGCAGCGTTGTGGTACCGGGACAGGCTCACAATGAGCAGTTCTTC.

This clonotype was picked up one time. The V call is TRBV20-1, the J call TRBJ1-1; D is uncertain. Trimming cost V 0 bases and J 5 bases, with 13 bases left between them. From germline, CDR1 is DFQATT and CDR2 SNEGSKA (reference sequence). The CDR3 is 14 residues long. CDR3 sequence (DNA): TGCAGTGCTAGAGATGGCCGGGATGCGACTGAAGCTTTCTTT. Encoded protein: CSARDGRDATEAFF.

Details on this clonotype: The junction departs from the called germline gene at one end, perhaps through a read error. This chain links TRBV24-1 with TRBJ2-7; D unclear. The CDR3 totals 12 residues. The germline V gene has CDR1 KGHDR and CDR2 SFDVKD. CDR3 amino acids: CAISKVDGEQYF. The DNA for the CDR3 is TGTGCCATCAGTAAAGTCGACGGCGAGCAGTACTTC.

The V call is TRBV20-1, the J call TRBJ2-7; the match to TRBD1 covers 10 bases. With 5 bases clipped from V and 5 bases from J, the junction kept 9 bases outside the gene matches. The germline gives CDR1 DFQATT, CDR2 SNEGSKA (reference sequence). The CDR3 contains 14 residues. CDR3 nucleotides: TGCAGTGCTCCGGACAGGGGGGGAAGCCACGAGCAGTACTTC. This codes for CSAPDRGGSHEQYF.

The rearrangement uses TRBV2 and TRBJ1-6; D remains ambiguous. The V and J ends lost 0 bases and 11 bases respectively, with 14 bases between them. CDR3 size: 15 residues. Germline V gene data show CDR1 as SNHLY and CDR2 as FYNNEI. This CDR3 is CASSEANSKRAPLHF. The CDR3 nucleotides are TGTGCCAGCAGTGAAGCCAACAGCAAAAGGGCACCCCTCCACTTT.

A note on this clonotype: The germline gene is not matched at one end of the junction; a read error may be the cause. This chain joins TRBV24-1 and TRBJ1-1; D gene ambiguous. Germline V gene sequence: CDR1 KGHDR, CDR2 SFDVKD. The length of the CDR3 is 11 residues. CDR3 region: CASSEGGEAFF. The CDR3 DNA follows: TGTGCCAGCAGTGAAGGTGGAGAAGCTTTCTTT.

The chain employs TRBV7-3 and TRBJ2-7; tentative D call: TRBD1 (6 bases). The germline V gene has CDR1 SGHTA and CDR2 FQGTGA. Trimming shortened V by 6 bases and J by 6 bases, and 12 bases separated the two germline ends. The CDR3 totals 12 residues. The CDR3 DNA follows: TGTGCCAGCAGTTCCCCCAGGGGCGAGCAGTACTTC. It codes for CASSSPRGEQYF.

The V gene is TRBV24-1, the J gene TRBJ1-5; no clear D. Germline lookup yields CDR1 KGHDR and CDR2 SFDVKD. V was cut by 4 bases and J by 7 bases, with 16 bases left in between. The CDR3 has 15 amino acids. The CDR3 spells CATSDPGRGSQPQHF. CDR3 sequence (DNA): TGTGCCACCAGTGACCCGGGCCGTGGCTCCCAGCCCCAGCATTTT.

This clonotype appeared many times. V usage is TRBV6-6 and J usage is TRBJ1-1; 7 nucleotides align to TRBD1. Germline V gene data show CDR1 as MNHNY and CDR2 as SVGAGI (reference sequence). The CDR3 consists of 12 residues. Germline trimming cut 8 bases from V and 0 bases from J; bases unmatched to any gene: 0. CDR3 in amino acids: CASGQVNTEAFF. CDR3 coding DNA: TGTGCCAGCGGACAGGTGAACACTGAAGCTTTCTTT.

The chain employs TRBV19 and TRBJ1-2; D is unresolved. The germline V and J ends were trimmed by 3 bases and 4 bases, with 3 bases remaining between them. From germline, CDR1 is LNHDA and CDR2 SQIVND (reference sequence). The CDR3 spans 11 residues. In DNA form, the CDR3 reads TGTGCCAGTAGTATGACCTATGGCTACACCTTC. Its translation: CASSMTYGYTF.